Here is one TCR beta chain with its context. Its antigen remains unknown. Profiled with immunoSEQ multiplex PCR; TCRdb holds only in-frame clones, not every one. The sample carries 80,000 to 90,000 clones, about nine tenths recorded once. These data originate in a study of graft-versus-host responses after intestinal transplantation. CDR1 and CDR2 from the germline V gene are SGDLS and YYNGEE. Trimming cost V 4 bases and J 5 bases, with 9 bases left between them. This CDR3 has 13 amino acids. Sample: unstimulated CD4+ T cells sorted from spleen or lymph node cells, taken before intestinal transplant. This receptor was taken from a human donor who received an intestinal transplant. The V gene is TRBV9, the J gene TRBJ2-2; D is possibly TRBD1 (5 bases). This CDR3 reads CASSTPGTGELFF. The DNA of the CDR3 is TGTGCCAGCAGCACCCCAGGGACCGGGGAGCTGTTTTTT.